This TCR beta chain was found in a study of T-cell reconstitution after alpha-beta-depleted transplantation in children. General study results and limits: It was surviving recipient T cells and thymic progenitors that gave some patients high TCRbeta diversity at day 60. Expanded clones from the graft, numbering several hundred, reportedly supplied alpha-beta T cells about two months after transplant. T-cell counts and diversity were attributed mostly to newly produced T cells one year after transplant.

V lost 8 bases, J lost 1 base, and 12 bases lay in between. Germline V gene sequence: CDR1 SNHLY, CDR2 FYNNEI. The CDR3 has 14 amino acids. Unique molecular identifiers were incorporated into the prepared TCRbeta library. TCRdb passed the PCR reads through MiXCR, listing each CDR3 protein once. The data hold about 27,000 distinct CDR3 sequences, with around 17% observed a single time. Worth noting for this clonotype: No antigen is known for it.

This chain connects TRBV2 to TRBJ1-5, with a tentative D call TRBD1 (6 bases). The specimen comprised PBMCs, mostly from graft donor cells, sampled 60 days after TCRalphabeta/CD19-depleted stem cell transplant. This clonotype originated in a male patient between 2 and 10 years old who had a stem cell transplant for acute lymphoblastic leukemia, so the T cells may come from the graft donor. The DNA for the CDR3 is TGTGCCAGCCGGCAGGGGTTCAGCAATCAGCCCCAGCATTTT. This codes for CASRQGFSNQPQHF. Looking up the rest from reference TRBV2 and TRBJ1-5 gives the full variable domain: EPEVTQTPSHQVTQMGQEVILRCVPISNHLYFYWYRQILGQKVEFLVSFYNNEISEKSEIFDDQFSVERPDGSNFTLKIRSTKLEDSAMYFCASRQGFSNQPQHFGDGTRLSIL.